This T cell receptor beta chain was captured in a study of vaccination effects on CD4 cells after COVID-19. About the study: The median interval between the second dose and post-vaccine sampling was 72 days. Study-wide points: Healthy vaccinees' vaccine-induced clones included only 1 of 255 that recognized common cold coronaviruses.

As for this clone: Antigen unknown.

Only in-frame clones appear in the TCRdb table, and some are missing; sequencing was by immunoSEQ multiplex PCR. The sample shows over 50,000 clones, 73% of them seen only once. Under the ViraFEST assay, PBMC were stimulated with viral peptide pools so that antigen-specific CD4+ T cells expanded. Sequencing was performed afterwards. Isolating CD4+ T cells followed approximately 10 days of culture. Either the BNT162b2 or mRNA-1273 vaccine was given to participants in two doses. In germline, CDR1 is GTSNPN, CDR2 SVGIG (reference sequence). V was clipped by 4 bases and J by 2 bases, with 11 bases between them. CDR3 size: 13 residues.

The origin of this receptor is a human donor who received a COVID-19 vaccine. The V and J genes are TRBV30 and TRBJ2-5, with a weak D call TRBD2 (6 bases). This specimen was CD4+ T cells from PBMCs cultured with HCoV-229E spike peptides, taken after COVID-19 vaccination. The CDR3: CAWKWGDQETQYF. The DNA of the CDR3 is TGTGCCTGGAAATGGGGGGATCAAGAGACCCAGTACTTC.